This T cell receptor beta chain was sequenced for a study of vaccination effects on CD4 cells after COVID-19. In the study overall: Before sequencing took place, the ViraFEST assay used viral peptide pools to expand antigen-specific CD4+ T cells. Sampling occurred a median 72 days post second dose, range 14 to 241. General observations from the study: Clones induced by infection and by vaccine showed marked clonal contraction late after vaccination.

Of note for this clone: The antigen remains unidentified.

The CDR3 extends over 12 amino acids. V lost 1 base and J 5 bases, leaving 6 bases between the germline ends. The V gene's germline CDR1 is SGHTS and CDR2 YDEGEE. Using immunoSEQ multiplex PCR, the repertoire was profiled, and TCRdb retains in-frame clones only, with some absent. The top ten hold 2.4% of the sample, which has some 70,000 clones, roughly four fifths seen once. Following culture for around 9 days, CD4+ T cells were isolated. All study participants received two doses of BNT162b2 or mRNA-1273 vaccine. The chain couples TRBV5-8 to TRBJ1-2; D gene unclear. The receptor comes from a human donor who received a COVID-19 vaccine. This sample comprised CD4+ T cells from PBMCs cultured without peptide, obtained after COVID-19 vaccination. Here the CDR3 reads CASSLLGYGYTF. The CDR3 DNA follows: TGTGCCAGCAGCTTGTTAGGGTATGGCTACACCTTC.